The clone carrying this T cell receptor (beta chain) has just a few counts. Its specificity is unknown. These data are taken from a study of T cells in Graves' hyperthyroidism and ophthalmopathy. The CDR3 regions of TCR beta were amplified from RNA transcripts. First-round RT-PCR of the TCR CDR3 relied on the HTBI primer set. TCRdb redid the calling of the multiplex PCR reads with MiXCR, one entry per CDR3 protein. This sample has approximately 570,000 distinct CDR3 sequences, with about 20% found just once. PBMCs stemmed from less than 13 ml fresh peripheral blood. The CDR3 sequence is 20 residues long. Germline trimming cut 5 bases from V and 0 bases from J; bases unmatched to any gene: 12. Regarding the study as a whole: Appearing also in blood were most of the thyroid clonotypes expanded above 0.001. Progression to ophthalmopathy was predicted a median of about 6.6 months early. From stable hyperthyroidism, ophthalmopathy was set apart by a 13 V-J model.

V usage is TRBV12-3 or TRBV12-4 and J usage is TRBJ2-6; 11 positions agree with TRBD2. Sequencing was performed on blood. This clonotype was obtained from a man aged 35 to 55 with Graves' ophthalmopathy. The CDR3 sequence: CASSGTLGLAVNSGANVLTF. The CDR3, as DNA: TGTGCCAGCAGTGGCACCCTGGGACTAGCGGTCAACTCTGGGGCCAACGTCCTGACTTTC.